Listed below are T cell receptor beta chains from one sample, sequenced in a study of blood T cell repertoires in COVID-19. Assay: immunoSEQ multiplex PCR; the TCRdb copy retains only in-frame clones and omits some. This table has under 45,000 clones, 75% to 90% appearing once. The sequencing input was peripheral blood. The receptors here all came from a man in his sixties with active COVID-19. The CDR3 runs from the conserved cysteine through the conserved F or W. D genes are given only for firm matches.

J | V | D | DNA | CDR3
TRBJ2-2 | TRBV7-6 | TRBD2 | TGTGCCAGCAGCTTAAGCGGGAGTGGGACCGGGGAGCTGTTTTTT | CASSLSGSGTGELFF
TRBJ2-3 | TRBV28 | TRBD2 | TGTGCCAGCAGCAGGGATGGGACTAGCGGCACAGATACGCAGTATTTT | CASSRDGTSGTDTQYF
TRBJ2-7 | TRBV15 | TRBD1 | TGTGCCACCAGAAATGGGGACAGACACTACGAGCAGTACTTC | CATRNGDRHYEQYF
TRBJ1-2 | TRBV7-9 | TRBD1 | TGTGCCAGCAGCTTCCCGGGACAGGGGGCTGTAAACTATGGCTACACCTTC | CASSFPGQGAVNYGYTF
TRBJ2-3 | TRBV2 | NA | TGTGCCAGCAGTCTAGCGAAGGCAGATACGCAGTATTTT | CASSLAKADTQYF
TRBJ1-2 | TRBV5-1 | TRBD1 | TGCGCCAGCAGCCCGGGGACAGGGGGAGATGTTGGCTACACCTTC | CASSPGTGGDVGYTF
TRBJ2-7 | TRBV7-2 | TRBD2 | TGTGCCAGCAGCTTAACATCAACACAACTAGCGGGAGCTAACGAGCAGTACTTC | CASSLTSTQLAGANEQYF
TRBJ1-1 | TRBV10-3 | NA | TGTGCCATCAGTGACAGGGATGGTATGAACACTGAAGCTTTCTTT | CAISDRDGMNTEAFF
TRBJ2-4 | TRBV19 | NA | TGTGCCAGTAGTCCCCTAGGGGCCCCAGCCAAAAACATTCAGTACTTC | CASSPLGAPAKNIQYF
TRBJ2-1 | TRBV30 | NA | TGTGCCGGGACGGGACTTCGGGAGCAGTTCTTC | CAGTGLREQFF
TRBJ2-3 | TRBV5-6 | TRBD2 | TGTGCCAGCAGCTTGGCGACCTTCCTGAAGGGAGGGGATACGCAGTATTTT | CASSLATFLKGGDTQYF